The 27 T cell receptor beta chains in this list originate from one sample, sequenced in a study of cytomegalovirus exposure and HLA in healthy donors. Sequencing was performed with immunoSEQ multiplex PCR; in TCRdb, only in-frame clones are kept and a portion is missing. The sample yields 260,000 or so clones, 80% to 90% seen once. The material sequenced was PBMCs. The receptors here all came from a man between 18 and 35 years old in good health and CMV-seronegative.

The V and J genes are TRBV10-1 and TRBJ2-7, with 10 bases that match TRBD1. V shed 4 bases and J 5 bases; nucleotides not matched to a gene: 5. Germline lookup yields CDR1 WNHNN and CDR2 SYGVQD (reference sequence). The CDR3 extends over 14 amino acids. The CDR3 DNA reads as TGCGCCAGCAGTGCCGGGACAGGGGATCACGAGCAGTACTTC. Protein: CASSAGTGDHEQYF.

This chain uses TRBV10-3 with TRBJ1-2, with 8 bases aligning to TRBD1. V gave up 2 bases and J gave up 6 bases; unmatched junction bases: 8. Germline V gene sequence: CDR1 ENHRY, CDR2 SYGVKD. This CDR3 comprises 15 residues. The CDR3 loop reads CAISEKQGAGDGYTF. For the CDR3, the DNA is TGTGCCATCAGTGAGAAGCAGGGGGCTGGGGATGGCTACACCTTC.

This clone was detected only a few times. The CDR3 loop reads CASILTTGGPYGYTF. The DNA for the CDR3 is TGTGCCAGCATCCTAACTACAGGCGGTCCCTATGGCTACACCTTC. The gene calls are TRBV6-1 and TRBJ1-2; perhaps TRBD1 as D (5 bases). This CDR3 comprises 15 residues. The ends were cut back, 7 bases at V and 4 bases at J, with 19 bases in the middle. Germline lookup yields CDR1 MNHNS and CDR2 SASEGT.

This clone has a handful of counts. V and J are TRBV27 and TRBJ2-4, with TRBD1 matching 9 bases. V gave up 8 bases and J gave up 6 bases; unmatched junction bases: 11. The V gene's germline CDR1 is MNHEY and CDR2 SMNVEV (reference sequence). This CDR3 spans 15 amino acids. CDR3 protein: CASGQDRGLGNIQYF. The DNA for the CDR3 is TGTGCCAGCGGTCAGGACAGGGGTTTAGGAAACATTCAGTACTTC.

V and J are TRBV7-9 and TRBJ2-7; the match to TRBD1 covers 8 bases. The germline V gene encodes CDR1 SEHNR and CDR2 FQNEAQ (reference sequence). There are 12 residues in the CDR3. Trimming at V came to 5 bases and at J to 6 bases, leaving 3 bases not matched to a gene. DNA for the CDR3: TGTGCCAGCAGCCATACAGGGGGCGAGCAGTACTTC. Translated: CASSHTGGEQYF.

This sequence joins TRBV5-1 and TRBJ2-2, with D tentatively TRBD2 (5 bases). The CDR3 is 14 residues long. Per the germline V gene, CDR1 is SGHRS and CDR2 is YFSETQ. Trimming removed 3 bases at V and 6 bases at J, with 12 bases between. The DNA for the CDR3 is TGCGCCAGCAGCTGGGAGAGGGCTCCCGGGGAGCTGTTTTTT. This gives the protein CASSWERAPGELFF.

The rearrangement uses TRBV29-1 and TRBJ2-1, with TRBD1 as a possible D gene (6 bases). V gave up 8 bases and J gave up 0 bases, with 23 bases separating them. Germline V gene lookup returns CDR1 SQVTM and CDR2 ANQGSEA. The CDR3 is made up of 17 amino acids. This CDR3 is CSMLVLDRPNSYNEQFF. The CDR3 DNA reads as TGCAGCATGTTGGTCCTTGACAGGCCAAACTCCTACAATGAGCAGTTCTTC.

The chain links TRBV9 to TRBJ1-1; D possibly corresponds to TRBD1 (5 bases). V lost 0 bases and J 3 bases, leaving 12 bases between the germline ends. In germline, CDR1 is SGDLS, CDR2 YYNGEE. The CDR3 has 15 amino acids. The CDR3 region has the DNA TGTGCCAGCAGCGTAGAGGGGCGGGAGGACACTGAAGCTTTCTTT. Translation gives CASSVEGREDTEAFF.

The V call is TRBV5-1, the J call TRBJ2-5; TRBD2 agrees at 8 bases. Germline-derived CDR1 and CDR2 are SGHRS and YFSETQ. This CDR3 is 15 amino acids long. Trimming took 4 bases from V and 3 from J; bases not matched to a gene: 8. In nucleotides, the CDR3 is TGCGCCAGCAGCCAGGGCGGGACTAGGGAAGAGACCCAGTACTTC. This translates into CASSQGGTREETQYF. The whole variable domain, filled in from reference TRBV5-1 and TRBJ2-5, reads KAGVTQTPRYLIKTRGQQVTLSCSPISGHRSVSWYQQTPGQGLQFLFEYFSETQRNKGNFPGRFSGRQFSNSRSEMNVSTLELGDSALYLCASSQGGTREETQYFGPGTRLLVL.

The rearrangement links TRBV7-8 to TRBJ2-7, with TRBD2 matching 15 bases. J lost 5 bases, V lost 6 bases, and 8 bases had no gene match. This CDR3 spans 16 amino acids. Germline V lookup: CDR1 SGHVS, CDR2 FQNEAQ. The CDR3 DNA reads as TGTGCCAGCAGAGCACCGGGACTAGCGGGAGGCCACGAGCAGTACTTC. This encodes CASRAPGLAGGHEQYF. Variable domain in full (rest from reference TRBV7-8 and TRBJ2-7): GAGVSQSPRYKVAKRGQDVALRCDPISGHVSLFWYQQALGQGPEFLTYFQNEAQLDKSGLPSDRFFAERPEGSVSTLKIQRTQQEDSAVYLCASRAPGLAGGHEQYFGPGTRLTVT.

The V call is TRBV5-8, the J call TRBJ2-7; 9 bases fit TRBD1. V shed 6 bases and J 6 bases; nucleotides not matched to a gene: 13. Germline loops: CDR1 SGHTS, CDR2 YDEGEE. The CDR3 contains 15 residues. The CDR3 sequence is CASTTKGQGPREQYF. DNA for the CDR3: TGTGCCAGCACCACAAAGGGACAGGGACCTCGCGAGCAGTACTTC.

The rearrangement uses TRBV7-9 and TRBJ1-2; 7 bases agree with TRBD1. V lost 4 bases, J lost 6 bases, and 20 bases stayed unmatched. This CDR3 region has 18 residues. Germline V CDR1 and CDR2: SEHNR, FQNEAQ (reference sequence). This chain's CDR3 is CASSSPTLIRGVAHGYTF. The CDR3 coding sequence is TGTGCCAGCAGCTCCCCCACCCTGATCAGGGGGGTGGCCCATGGCTACACCTTC.

The chain employs TRBV5-6 and TRBJ2-2; 8 nucleotides line up with TRBD1. Looked up from germline, CDR1 is SGHDT and CDR2 is YYEEEE. V was pared by 5 bases and J by 6 bases, with 0 bases of the junction left unmatched. The CDR3 is 12 amino acids. The CDR3 bases are TGTGCCAGCAGACAGGGGGCCGGGGAGCTGTTTTTT. Its protein product is CASRQGAGELFF.

The J gene is TRBJ2-1, the V gene TRBV5-6; 7 nucleotides agree with TRBD2. After removal of 3 bases from V and 9 bases from J, the junction contained 15 bases not matched to a gene. CDR1 and CDR2 (germline): SGHDT, YYEEEE. This CDR3 region has 16 residues. CDR3 bases: TGTGCCAGCAGCTCCCTAGGGACTATGGGGTTTGGTGAGCAGTTCTTC. Protein: CASSSLGTMGFGEQFF.

Note on this clone: Other DNA sequences of this sample code for an identical CDR3. The chain employs TRBV18 and TRBJ2-7, with 7 positions matching TRBD1. The CDR3 covers 13 residues. Trimming removed 3 bases from V and 2 bases from J; junction bases left unmatched: 1. Germline lookup yields CDR1 KGHSH and CDR2 LQKENI. For the CDR3, the DNA is TGTGCCAGCTCACCGGGGACAGCCTACGAGCAGTACTTC. It translates to CASSPGTAYEQYF.

The J gene is TRBJ2-7, the V gene TRBV6-1; D is unresolved. Trimming shortened V by 2 bases and J by 2 bases, and 16 bases separated the two germline ends. Germline loops: CDR1 MNHNS, CDR2 SASEGT. CDR3 length: 16 amino acids. CDR3 sequence: CASSENWAGSTYEQYF. The DNA of the CDR3 is TGTGCCAGCAGTGAAAATTGGGCAGGCAGCACCTACGAGCAGTACTTC.

This chain joins TRBV18 and TRBJ1-1; maybe TRBD1 (5 bases). V was shortened by 6 bases and J by 2 bases, with 16 bases between the two germline ends. Germline CDR1 reads KGHSH; CDR2 reads LQKENI. CDR3 length: 15 amino acids. CDR3 in amino acids: CASSPRQTYNTEAFF. The CDR3 DNA sequence: TGTGCCAGCTCTCCTCGACAGACGTACAACACTGAAGCTTTCTTT. Full variable domain (remainder filled in from reference TRBV18 and TRBJ1-1): NAGVMQNPRHLVRRRGQEARLRCSPMKGHSHVYWYRQLPEEGLKFMVYLQKENIIDESGMPKERFSAEFPKEGPSILRIQQVVRGDSAAYFCASSPRQTYNTEAFFGQGTRLTVV.

This chain uses TRBV4-3 with TRBJ1-2; no definite D call. Trimming stripped 1 base from V and 4 bases from J, with 10 bases between. The CDR3 is 14 residues long. Germline-derived CDR1 and CDR2 are LGHNA and YSLEER. CDR3 region: CASSQVPGSYGYTF. The CDR3 DNA reads as TGCGCCAGCAGCCAAGTTCCCGGTTCCTATGGCTACACCTTC.

The chain links TRBV28 to TRBJ2-3, with D possibly TRBD2 on 5 matching bases. Trimming cost V 6 bases and J 3 bases, with 16 bases left between them. The germline CDR1 and CDR2 sequences are MDHEN and SYDVKM. The CDR3 consists of 15 residues. CDR3 DNA sequence: TGTGCCAGCAGCCCCGGGGTTACTAGGACAGATACGCAGTATTTT. Residues: CASSPGVTRTDTQYF.

This clone was picked up one time. The rearrangement joins TRBV23-1 to TRBJ2-7; TRBD1 matches 9 bases. TRBV23-1 qualifies as an ORF whose function is uncertain. The J segment lost 2 bases and the V segment lost 5 bases, leaving 4 bases of the junction unmatched. CDR3 length: 14 amino acids. The CDR3 sequence: CASSGTGRPYEQYF. The CDR3 DNA sequence: TGCGCCAGCAGTGGGACAGGGAGACCCTACGAGCAGTACTTC.

Here the CDR3 reads CASSLAGQYTGELFF. CDR3 in DNA: TGTGCCAGCAGCTTAGCAGGACAGTACACCGGGGAGCTGTTTTTT. The V call is TRBV7-2, the J call TRBJ2-2; TRBD1 is a possible D gene (6 bases). This CDR3 is built from 15 residues. CDR1 and CDR2 from the germline V gene are SGHTA and FQGNSA. The V end was cut by 0 bases, the J end by 3 bases, with 8 bases between.

The chain is built from TRBV10-2 and TRBJ2-2, with a possible D match to TRBD1 (6 bases). Trimming cost V 8 bases and J 0 bases, with 10 bases left between them. The CDR3 runs to 14 residues. Germline lookup yields CDR1 WSHSY and CDR2 SAAADI. Here the CDR3 reads CASQGQTNTGELFF. As DNA, the CDR3 is TGCGCCAGCCAAGGACAGACGAACACCGGGGAGCTGTTTTTT.

V gene TRBV9 combines with J gene TRBJ2-3; TRBD2 might be the D (7 bases). The V gene's germline CDR1 is SGDLS and CDR2 YYNGEE. The CDR3 is 16 amino acids. Deletions cut 6 bases from V and 3 bases from J, with 20 bases between. Here the CDR3 reads CASTIGGALGTDTQYF. The CDR3 bases are TGTGCCAGCACTATAGGGGGGGCCCTGGGGACAGATACGCAGTATTTT.

The chain uses TRBV6-6 and TRBJ1-5; 7 nucleotides agree with TRBD1. CDR3 length equals 13 residues. Germline CDR1 MNHNY, CDR2 SVGAGI (reference sequence). Trimming took 5 bases from V and 7 from J; bases not matched to a gene: 5. The CDR3 bases are TGTGCCAGCAGTCTGACAGGGCAGCAGCCCCAGCATTTT. This gives the protein CASSLTGQQPQHF.

This chain uses TRBV7-6 with TRBJ1-5; the D gene is possibly TRBD1 (6 bases). V dropped 2 bases and J dropped 4 bases, with 12 bases sitting between them. In germline, CDR1 is SGHVS, CDR2 FNYEAQ. The CDR3 covers 15 residues. This CDR3 is CASSLYRGANQPQHF. CDR3 coding DNA: TGTGCCAGCAGCTTATATCGGGGGGCGAATCAGCCCCAGCATTTT. The full variable domain, rest sourced from reference TRBV7-6 and TRBJ1-5, is GAGVSQSPRYKVTKRGQDVALRCDPISGHVSLYWYRQALGQGPEFLTYFNYEAQQDKSGLPNDRFSAERPEGSISTLTIQRTEQRDSAMYRCASSLYRGANQPQHFGDGTRLSIL.

The V and J genes are TRBV2 and TRBJ1-6; tentatively, D is TRBD1 (6 bases). CDR3 size: 15 residues. Per the germline V gene, CDR1 is SNHLY and CDR2 is FYNNEI. The ends were cut back, 6 bases at V and 9 bases at J, with 18 bases in the middle. The CDR3 reads CASRGSQGLGSPLHF. CDR3 coding DNA: TGTGCCAGCAGGGGATCACAGGGCTTGGGTTCACCCCTCCACTTT.

The chain joins TRBV27 to TRBJ1-2; 7 bases fit TRBD1. Germline V lookup: CDR1 MNHEY, CDR2 SMNVEV (reference sequence). The CDR3 extends over 15 amino acids. Trimming at V came to 7 bases and at J to 1 base, leaving 9 bases not matched to a gene. The CDR3 DNA reads as TGTGCCAGCATGGCTCACAGGGGTCTTAACTATGGCTACACCTTC. This codes for CASMAHRGLNYGYTF.